This T cell receptor beta chain was profiled in a study of cytomegalovirus exposure and HLA in healthy donors. Study details: The 90 to 150 validation repertoires used a platform that matched the one used for the approximately 690 first-cohort repertoires, as a later analysis reported.

CDR3 size: 16 residues. Trimming took off 3 bases at V and 6 bases at J, with 17 bases between the two ends. CDR1 and CDR2 (germline): MNHEY, SMNVEV (reference sequence). With regard to this clone: What it binds is unknown.

Data came from immunoSEQ multiplex PCR; TCRdb stores just in-frame clones and leaves some out. Among 140,000 or so clones listed, roughly 86% were seen once. Points from the study as a whole: Investigators reported under 200 TCR beta chains as tied to cytomegalovirus. Subsequent analysis of the approximately 120 validation repertoires found a tendency for first-cohort TCR clusters to co-occur.

The V gene is TRBV27, the J gene TRBJ2-2; maybe TRBD1 (5 bases). The sequencing sample was made of PBMCs. The source is a young man in good health and CMV-seropositive. The CDR3 reads CASSLTPYQGAGELFF. The CDR3 DNA is TGTGCCAGCAGTTTGACCCCCTACCAGGGCGCCGGGGAGCTGTTTTTT.